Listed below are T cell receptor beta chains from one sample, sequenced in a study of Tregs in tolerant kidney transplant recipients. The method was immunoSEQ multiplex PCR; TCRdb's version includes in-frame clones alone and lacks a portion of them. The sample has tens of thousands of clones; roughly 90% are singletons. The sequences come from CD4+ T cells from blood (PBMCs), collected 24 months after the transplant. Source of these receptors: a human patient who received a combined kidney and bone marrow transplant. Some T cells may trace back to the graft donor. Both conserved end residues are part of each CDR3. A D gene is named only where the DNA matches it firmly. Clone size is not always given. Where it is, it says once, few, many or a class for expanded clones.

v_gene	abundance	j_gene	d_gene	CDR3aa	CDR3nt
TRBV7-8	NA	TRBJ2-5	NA	CASSPTGLQETQYF	TGTGCCAGCAGCCCTACTGGACTACAAGAGACCCAGTACTTC
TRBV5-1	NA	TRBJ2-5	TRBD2	CASSPPSGVLQETQYF	TGCGCCAGCAGCCCCCCTAGCGGGGTTCTCCAAGAGACCCAGTACTTC
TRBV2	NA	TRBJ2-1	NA	CASISPSSYNEQFF	TGTGCCAGCATCTCCCCGAGCTCCTACAATGAGCAGTTCTTC
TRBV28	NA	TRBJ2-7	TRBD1	CASRAGTGNYEQYF	TGTGCCAGCAGGGCCGGGACAGGGAACTACGAGCAGTACTTC
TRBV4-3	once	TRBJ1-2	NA	CASSQEGSSNYGYTF	TGCGCCAGCAGCCAAGAAGGTAGCTCTAACTATGGCTACACCTTC
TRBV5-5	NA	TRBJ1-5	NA	CASKGGIGNQPQHF	TGTGCCAGTAAAGGGGGTATCGGCAATCAGCCCCAGCATTTT
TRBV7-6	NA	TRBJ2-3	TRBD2	CASSPGRVAGRFGTDTQYF	TGTGCCAGCAGCCCCGGGCGGGTAGCGGGGCGCTTTGGCACAGATACGCAGTATTTT
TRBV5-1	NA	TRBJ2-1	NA	CASSLVLAANNEQFF	TGCGCCAGCAGCTTGGTCCTAGCCGCGAACAATGAGCAGTTCTTC
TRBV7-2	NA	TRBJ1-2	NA	CASSQLTGHYGYTF	TGTGCCAGCAGCCAGCTGACAGGTCACTATGGCTACACCTTC
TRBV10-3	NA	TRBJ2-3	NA	CAISRPNRNTDTQYF	TGTGCCATCAGCAGACCTAACAGAAACACAGATACGCAGTATTTT
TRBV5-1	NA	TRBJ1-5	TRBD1	CASSMTGGNQPQHF	TGCGCCAGCAGCATGACAGGGGGCAATCAGCCCCAGCATTTT
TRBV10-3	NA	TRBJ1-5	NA	CAISESGGARQPQHF	TGTGCCATCAGTGAGTCGGGGGGGGCGAGGCAGCCCCAGCATTTT
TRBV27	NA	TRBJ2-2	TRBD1	CASGRDRGPQGTGELFF	TGTGCCAGCGGCCGGGACAGGGGTCCCCAAGGCACCGGGGAGCTGTTTTTT
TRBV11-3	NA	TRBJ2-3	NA	CASSLDSADTQYF	TGTGCCAGCAGCTTAGATTCGGCAGATACGCAGTATTTT
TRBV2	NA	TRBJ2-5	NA	CASSEWGVQETQYF	TGTGCCAGCAGTGAATGGGGCGTCCAAGAGACCCAGTACTTC
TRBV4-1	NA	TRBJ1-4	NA	CASSQDPPGIGKLFF	TGCGCCAGCAGCCAAGATCCTCCGGGAATTGGTAAGCTGTTTTTT
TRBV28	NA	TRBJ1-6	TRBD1	CASSYTGTGMGSYNSPLHF	TGTGCCAGCAGTTACACCGGGACAGGGATGGGCTCCTATAATTCACCCCTCCACTTT